These T cell receptor beta chains were read from a single sample in a study of T-cell reconstitution after alpha-beta-depleted transplantation in children. One entry per CDR3 protein, called by TCRdb with MiXCR from the PCR reads. The sample lists 600,000 to 800,000 distinct CDR3 sequences; roughly 13% were seen once. The material was PBMCs, obtained before TCRalphabeta/CD19-depleted stem cell transplant. All receptors come from a girl aged 2-10 years with congenital amegakaryocytic thrombocytopenia, due to receive a stem cell transplant. Each CDR3 is given with its conserved first and last residue. A D gene is named only where the DNA matches it firmly. Size values are once, few and many counts, or a class for expanded clones, and some rows have none.

j_call	v_call	clone_size	d_call	cdr3_aa	cdr3_nt
TRBJ2-1	TRBV12-3/TRBV12-4	many	TRBD1	CASSNLGTGYNEQFF	TGTGCCAGCAGTAACCTCGGGACAGGGTACAATGAGCAGTTCTTC
TRBJ2-1	TRBV4-1	many	.	CASSQEGDPNYSEQFF	TGCGCCAGCAGCCAAGAAGGGGACCCCAACTACAGTGAGCAGTTCTTC
TRBJ2-3	TRBV28	many	TRBD2	CAIKVGGTSTDTQYF	TGTGCCATCAAAGTCGGGGGGACGAGCACAGATACGCAGTATTTT
TRBJ2-1	TRBV5-6	many	TRBD2	CASSLPLAGITHEQFF	TGTGCCAGCAGCTTGCCCCTAGCGGGAATTACCCATGAGCAGTTCTTC
TRBJ2-5	TRBV2	few	TRBD2	CASSEGTSGMETQYF	TGTGCCAGCAGCGAAGGGACTAGCGGGATGGAGACCCAGTACTTC
TRBJ2-7	TRBV4-1	few	.	CASSQAADPGYEQYF	TGCGCCAGCAGCCAAGCGGCTGATCCTGGTTACGAGCAGTACTTC
TRBJ2-1	TRBV29-1	many	.	CSVEGRNSYNEQFF	TGCAGCGTTGAAGGCAGGAATTCCTACAATGAGCAGTTCTTC
TRBJ1-4	TRBV12-3/TRBV12-4	.	.	CASSLGLTNEKLFF	TGTGCCAGCAGTTTGGGGTTAACTAATGAAAAACTGTTTTTT
TRBJ2-7	TRBV7-9	.	.	CASSPKRAVAYEQYF	TGTGCCAGCAGCCCAAAGCGGGCAGTCGCCTACGAGCAGTACTTC
TRBJ2-7	TRBV2	.	.	CASSPAAVQGSHEQYF	TGTGCCAGCAGTCCTGCCGCGGTCCAGGGTTCCCACGAGCAGTACTTC
TRBJ2-1	TRBV12-3/TRBV12-4	many	.	CASSLQDYNEQFF	TGTGCCAGCAGTCTACAAGATTACAATGAGCAGTTCTTC
TRBJ2-7	TRBV28	many	.	CASSSTVSYYEQYF	TGTGCCAGCAGTTCAACAGTATCCTACTACGAGCAGTACTTC
TRBJ2-2	TRBV5-1	many	.	CASSLAREPCELFF	TGCGCCAGCAGCTTGGCGCGGGAACCGTGTGAGCTGTTTTTT
TRBJ2-1	TRBV20-1	many	TRBD2	CSARGLASSYNEQFF	TGCAGTGCTAGGGGACTAGCGTCATCCTACAATGAGCAGTTCTTC
TRBJ2-2	TRBV5-1	.	TRBD2	CASSLETSGRNTGELFF	TGCGCCAGCAGCTTGGAGACTAGCGGGAGGAACACCGGGGAGCTGTTTTTT